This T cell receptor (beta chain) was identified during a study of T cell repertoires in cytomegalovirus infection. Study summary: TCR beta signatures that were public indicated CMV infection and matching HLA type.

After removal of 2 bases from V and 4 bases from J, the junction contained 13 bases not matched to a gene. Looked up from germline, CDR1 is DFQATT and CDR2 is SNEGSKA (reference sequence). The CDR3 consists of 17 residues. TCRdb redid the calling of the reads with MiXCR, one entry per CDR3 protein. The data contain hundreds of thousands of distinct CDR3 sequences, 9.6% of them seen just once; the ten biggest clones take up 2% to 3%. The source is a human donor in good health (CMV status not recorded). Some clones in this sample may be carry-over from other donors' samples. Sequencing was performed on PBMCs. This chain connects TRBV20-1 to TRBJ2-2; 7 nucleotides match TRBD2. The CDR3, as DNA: TGCAGTGCTAGACCAGGGAGGGGCATGATTGTCACCGGGGAGCTGTTTTTT. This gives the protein CSARPGRGMIVTGELFF.